Listed below are T cell receptor beta chains from one sample, sequenced in a study of blood T cells in healthy people across ages. One entry per CDR3 protein, called by TCRdb with MiXCR from the 5' RACE reads. Of 720,000 or so distinct CDR3 sequences listed, 40% to 45% are singletons. What was sequenced was blood. All receptors derive from a man older than 75 in good health. The CDR3 runs from the conserved cysteine through the conserved F or W. A D gene is named only where the DNA matches it firmly. Size values are once, few and many counts, or a class for expanded clones, and some rows have none.

J	D	V	size	CDR3	DNA
TRBJ2-7	.	TRBV21-1	many	CASSLLRESSYEQYF	TGTGCCAGCAGCTTGCTGCGGGAGTCCTCCTACGAGCAGTACTTC
TRBJ2-1	.	TRBV27	few	CASSFPTGEQFF	TGTGCCAGCAGTTTCCCCACCGGTGAGCAGTTCTTC
TRBJ2-7	.	TRBV27	.	CASRARALNFDYEQYF	TGTGCCAGCAGGGCCAGGGCCCTTAATTTTGACTACGAGCAGTACTTC
TRBJ2-3	TRBD2	TRBV25-1	few	CASSESRLAGNTDTQYF	TGTGCCAGCAGTGAATCCCGACTAGCGGGCAACACAGATACGCAGTATTTT
TRBJ1-5	TRBD1	TRBV5-1	.	CASSLNGQDSNQSQHF	TGCGCCAGCAGCTTGAACGGACAGGATAGCAATCAGTCCCAGCATTTT
TRBJ1-1	TRBD1	TRBV20-1	.	CSARAGGARPEAFF	TGCAGTGCTAGGGCAGGGGGCGCGAGGCCTGAAGCTTTCTTT
TRBJ2-7	TRBD1	TRBV13	.	CASSVGSADRAQYF	TGTGCCAGCAGCGTAGGATCCGCCGACAGGGCGCAGTACTTC
TRBJ2-1	.	TRBV4-2	few	CASSQEWQMNEQFF	TGTGCCAGCAGCCAAGAATGGCAGATGAATGAGCAGTTCTTC
TRBJ2-5	TRBD2	TRBV7-2	.	CASSQRTSGSGETQYF	TGTGCCAGCAGCCAACGGACTAGCGGGAGCGGGGAGACCCAGTACTTC
TRBJ2-7	TRBD1	TRBV6-1	many	CASSGTGGGYEQYF	TGTGCCAGCAGTGGGACAGGGGGCGGTTACGAGCAGTACTTC
TRBJ2-3	TRBD2	TRBV2	few	CASSWPLAGGSTDTQYF	TGTGCCAGCAGTTGGCCCCTAGCGGGGGGCAGCACAGATACGCAGTATTTT
TRBJ2-7	.	TRBV24-1	few	CATSDSAPPYEQYF	TGTGCCACCAGTGATTCTGCCCCCCCTTACGAGCAGTACTTC
TRBJ2-7	.	TRBV7-2	few	CASSFSFQEQYF	TGTGCCAGCAGCTTTTCTTTTCAGGAGCAGTACTTC
TRBJ2-5	.	TRBV5-1	.	CASSLRPRETQYF	TGCGCCAGCAGCTTAAGGCCGAGGGAGACCCAGTACTTC
TRBJ1-2	TRBD1	TRBV11-1	once	CASSRDRKMDYGYTF	TGTGCCAGCAGCCGGGACAGGAAGATGGACTATGGCTACACCTTC
TRBJ2-7	.	TRBV9	.	CASSSRGGIDEQYF	TGTGCCAGCAGCTCCCGGGGCGGGATCGACGAGCAGTACTTC
TRBJ2-1	TRBD2	TRBV4-1	medium-sized	CASSHPGLAGGYSYNEQFF	TGCGCCAGCAGCCACCCGGGACTAGCGGGGGGTTATTCCTACAATGAGCAGTTCTTC
TRBJ2-1	.	TRBV24-1	.	CATSEAGARNYNEQFF	TGTGCCACCAGTGAAGCAGGGGCTCGGAACTACAATGAGCAGTTCTTC
TRBJ2-1	.	TRBV7-2	few	CASKTGGAYNEQFF	TGTGCCAGCAAAACGGGGGGCGCCTACAATGAGCAGTTCTTC
TRBJ2-5	.	TRBV29-1	.	CSVVVSQETQYF	TGCAGCGTCGTGGTCAGTCAAGAGACCCAGTACTTC
TRBJ2-1	TRBD2	TRBV5-1	.	CASSLGGSGGNEQFF	TGCGCCAGCAGCTTGGGTGGTTCGGGAGGGAATGAGCAGTTCTTC